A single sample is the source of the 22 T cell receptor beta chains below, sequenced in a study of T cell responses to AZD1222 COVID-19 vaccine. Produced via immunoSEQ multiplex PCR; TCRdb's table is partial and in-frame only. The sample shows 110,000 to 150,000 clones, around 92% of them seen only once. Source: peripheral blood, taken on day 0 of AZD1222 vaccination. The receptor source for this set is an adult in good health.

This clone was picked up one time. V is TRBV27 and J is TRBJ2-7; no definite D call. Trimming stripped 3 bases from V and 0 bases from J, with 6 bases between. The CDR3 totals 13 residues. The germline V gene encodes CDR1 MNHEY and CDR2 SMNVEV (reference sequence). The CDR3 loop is CASSFGPSYEQYF. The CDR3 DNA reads TGTGCCAGCAGTTTTGGTCCCTCCTACGAGCAGTACTTC.

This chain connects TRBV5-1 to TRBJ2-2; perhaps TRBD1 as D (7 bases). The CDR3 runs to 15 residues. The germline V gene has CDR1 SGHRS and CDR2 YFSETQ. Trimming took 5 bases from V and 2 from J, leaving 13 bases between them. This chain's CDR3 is CASSPGGGNTGELFF. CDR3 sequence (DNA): TGCGCCAGCAGTCCAGGGGGAGGAAACACCGGGGAGCTGTTTTTT.

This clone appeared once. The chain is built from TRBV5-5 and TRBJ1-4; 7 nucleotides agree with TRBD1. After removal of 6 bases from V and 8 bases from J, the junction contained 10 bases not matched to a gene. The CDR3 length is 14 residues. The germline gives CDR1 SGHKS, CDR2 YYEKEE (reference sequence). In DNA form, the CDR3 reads TGTGCCAGCACCGCAGGGACAGCACGCGAAAAACTGTTTTTT. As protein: CASTAGTAREKLFF.

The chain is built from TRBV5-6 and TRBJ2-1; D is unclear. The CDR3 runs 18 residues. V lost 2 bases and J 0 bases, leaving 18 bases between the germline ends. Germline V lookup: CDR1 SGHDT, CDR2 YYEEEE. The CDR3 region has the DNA TGTGCCAGCAGCTTACGTGTAGGGTCCTTACGCTCCTACAATGAGCAGTTCTTC. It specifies CASSLRVGSLRSYNEQFF.

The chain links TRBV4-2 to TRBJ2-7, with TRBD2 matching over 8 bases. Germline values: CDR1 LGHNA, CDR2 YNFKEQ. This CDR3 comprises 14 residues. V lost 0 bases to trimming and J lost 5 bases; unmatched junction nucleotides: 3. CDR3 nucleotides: TGTGCCAGCAGCCAAGAAAGAGCGGGGGACGAGCAGTACTTC. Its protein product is CASSQERAGDEQYF.

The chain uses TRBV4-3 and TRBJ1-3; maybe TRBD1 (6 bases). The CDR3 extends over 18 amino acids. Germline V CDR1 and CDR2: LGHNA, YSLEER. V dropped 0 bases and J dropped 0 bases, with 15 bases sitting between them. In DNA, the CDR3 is TGCGCCAGCAGCCAAGACAGGGGTTGGATTAGCTCTGGAAACACCATATATTTT. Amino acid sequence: CASSQDRGWISSGNTIYF.

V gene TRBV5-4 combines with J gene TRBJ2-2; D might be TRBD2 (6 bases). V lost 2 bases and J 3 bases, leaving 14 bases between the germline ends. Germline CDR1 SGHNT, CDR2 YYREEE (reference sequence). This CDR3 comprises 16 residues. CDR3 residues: CASSFAGLRDTGELFF. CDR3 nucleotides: TGTGCCAGCAGCTTCGCGGGGCTCCGGGACACCGGGGAGCTGTTTTTT.

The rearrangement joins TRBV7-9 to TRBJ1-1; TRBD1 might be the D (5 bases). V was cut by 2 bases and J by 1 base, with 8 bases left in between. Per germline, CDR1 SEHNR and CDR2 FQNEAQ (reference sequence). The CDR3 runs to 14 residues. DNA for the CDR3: TGTGCCAGCAGCTTACTCAGGGCGAACACTGAAGCTTTCTTT. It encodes CASSLLRANTEAFF. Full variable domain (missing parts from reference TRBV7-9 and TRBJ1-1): DTGVSQNPRHKITKRGQNVTFRCDPISEHNRLYWYRQTLGQGPEFLTYFQNEAQLEKSRLLSDRFSAERPKGSFSTLEIQRTEQGDSAMYLCASSLLRANTEAFFGQGTRLTVV.

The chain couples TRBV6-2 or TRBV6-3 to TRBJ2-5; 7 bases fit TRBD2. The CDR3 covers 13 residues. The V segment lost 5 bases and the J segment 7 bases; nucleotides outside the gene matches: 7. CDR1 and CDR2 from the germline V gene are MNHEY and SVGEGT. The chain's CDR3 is CASSNPPGGTQYF. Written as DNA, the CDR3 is TGTGCCAGCAGTAACCCCCCGGGAGGGACCCAGTACTTC.

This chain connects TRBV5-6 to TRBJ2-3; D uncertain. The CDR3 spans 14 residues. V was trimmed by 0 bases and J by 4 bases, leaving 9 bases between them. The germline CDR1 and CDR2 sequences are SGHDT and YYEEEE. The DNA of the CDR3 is TGTGCCAGCAGCTTGGCAGGCCGGCCAGATACGCAGTATTTT. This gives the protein CASSLAGRPDTQYF.

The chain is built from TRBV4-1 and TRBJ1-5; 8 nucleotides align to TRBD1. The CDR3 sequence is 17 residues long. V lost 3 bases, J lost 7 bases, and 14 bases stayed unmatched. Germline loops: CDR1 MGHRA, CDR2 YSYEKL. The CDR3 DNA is TGCGCCAGCAGCCAGAGGGACAGGAGGGTGGGCGGACAGCCCCAGCATTTT. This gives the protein CASSQRDRRVGGQPQHF.

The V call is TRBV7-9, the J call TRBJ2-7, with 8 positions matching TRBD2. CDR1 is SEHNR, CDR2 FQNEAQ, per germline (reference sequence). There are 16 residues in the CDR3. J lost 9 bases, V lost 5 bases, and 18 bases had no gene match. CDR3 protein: CASSGLRTSQNQGQYF. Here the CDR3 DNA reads TGTGCCAGCAGCGGACTCCGGACTAGCCAAAATCAGGGGCAGTACTTC.

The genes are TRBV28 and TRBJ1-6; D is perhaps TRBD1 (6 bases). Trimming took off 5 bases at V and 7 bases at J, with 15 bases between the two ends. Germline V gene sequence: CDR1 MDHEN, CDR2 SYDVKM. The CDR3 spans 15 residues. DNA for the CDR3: TGTGCCAGCAGTGTCGCGCTGGGGGCCAATTCACCCCTCCACTTT. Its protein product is CASSVALGANSPLHF.

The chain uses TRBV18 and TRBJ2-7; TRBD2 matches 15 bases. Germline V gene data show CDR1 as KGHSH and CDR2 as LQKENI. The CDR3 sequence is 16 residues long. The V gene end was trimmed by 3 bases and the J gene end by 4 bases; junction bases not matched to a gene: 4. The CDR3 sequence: CASSPGGLAGGYEQYF. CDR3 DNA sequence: TGTGCCAGCTCACCGGGGGGACTAGCGGGAGGTTACGAGCAGTACTTC. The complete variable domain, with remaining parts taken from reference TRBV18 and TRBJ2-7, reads NAGVMQNPRHLVRRRGQEARLRCSPMKGHSHVYWYRQLPEEGLKFMVYLQKENIIDESGMPKERFSAEFPKEGPSILRIQQVVRGDSAAYFCASSPGGLAGGYEQYFGPGTRLTVT.

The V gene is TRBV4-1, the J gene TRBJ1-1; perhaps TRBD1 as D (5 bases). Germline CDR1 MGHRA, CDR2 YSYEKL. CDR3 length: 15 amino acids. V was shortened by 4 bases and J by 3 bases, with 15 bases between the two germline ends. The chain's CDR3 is CASSPQGRVDTEAFF. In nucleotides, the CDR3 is TGCGCCAGCAGCCCGCAGGGTCGGGTCGACACTGAAGCTTTCTTT.

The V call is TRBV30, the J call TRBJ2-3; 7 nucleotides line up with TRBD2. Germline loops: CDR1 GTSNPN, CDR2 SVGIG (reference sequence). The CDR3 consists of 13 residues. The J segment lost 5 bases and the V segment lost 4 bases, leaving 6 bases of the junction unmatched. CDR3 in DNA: TGTGCCTGGATAACTAGCGAAGGAGATACGCAGTATTTT. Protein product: CAWITSEGDTQYF. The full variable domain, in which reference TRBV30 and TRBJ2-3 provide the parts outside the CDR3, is SQTIHQWPATLVQPVGSPLSLECTVEGTSNPNLYWYRQAAGRGLQLLFYSVGIGQISSEVPQNLSASRPQDRQFILSSKKLLLSDSGFYLCAWITSEGDTQYFGPGTRLTVL.

The CDR3 nucleotides read TGTGCCAGCTCACCGAAGGGAGGGGACGGCCATGGCTACACCTTC. Translated, it gives CASSPKGGDGHGYTF. The chain employs TRBV18 and TRBJ1-2; weak D call: TRBD1 (5 bases). Germline values: CDR1 KGHSH, CDR2 LQKENI. The CDR3 is 15 residues long. Trimming shortened V by 3 bases and J by 6 bases, and 17 bases separated the two germline ends.

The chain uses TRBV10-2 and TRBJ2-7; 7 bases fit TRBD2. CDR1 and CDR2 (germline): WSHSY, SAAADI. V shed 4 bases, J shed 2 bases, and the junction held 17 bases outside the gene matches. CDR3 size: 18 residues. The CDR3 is CASSAGPPGGETPYEQYF. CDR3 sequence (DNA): TGCGCCAGCAGTGCCGGCCCCCCTGGGGGGGAAACTCCCTACGAGCAGTACTTC.

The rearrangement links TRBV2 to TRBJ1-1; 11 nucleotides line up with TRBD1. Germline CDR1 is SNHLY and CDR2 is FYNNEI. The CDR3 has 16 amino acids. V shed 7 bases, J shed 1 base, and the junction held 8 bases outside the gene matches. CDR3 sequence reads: CASTNRDRGENTEAFF. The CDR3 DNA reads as TGTGCCAGCACCAACCGGGACAGGGGGGAGAACACTGAAGCTTTCTTT.

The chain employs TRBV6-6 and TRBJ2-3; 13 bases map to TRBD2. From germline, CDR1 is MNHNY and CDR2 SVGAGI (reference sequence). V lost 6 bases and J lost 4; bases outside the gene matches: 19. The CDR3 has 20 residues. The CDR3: CASSADALGLAGVSADTQYF. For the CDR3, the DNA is TGTGCCAGCAGCGCCGACGCGTTAGGACTAGCGGGAGTTTCCGCAGATACGCAGTATTTT.

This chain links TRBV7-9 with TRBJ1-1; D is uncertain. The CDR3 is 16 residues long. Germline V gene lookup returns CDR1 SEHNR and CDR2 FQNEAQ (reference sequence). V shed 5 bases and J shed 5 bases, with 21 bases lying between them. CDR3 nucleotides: TGTGCCAGCAGCCCCCCCGACTCGGCATTTGGGACTGAAGCTTTCTTT. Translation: CASSPPDSAFGTEAFF.

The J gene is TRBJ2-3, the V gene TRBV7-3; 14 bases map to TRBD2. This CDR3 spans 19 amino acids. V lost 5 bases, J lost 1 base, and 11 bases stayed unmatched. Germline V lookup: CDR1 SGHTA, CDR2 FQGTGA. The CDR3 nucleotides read TGTGCCAGCAGCCCCAGGGGACTAGCGGGAGTGAGTGGCACAGATACGCAGTATTTT. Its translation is CASSPRGLAGVSGTDTQYF.